This TCR beta chain was sequenced during a study of cytomegalovirus exposure and HLA in healthy donors. Overall study findings and caveats: In a later analysis, the majority of CMV-associated beta chains seemingly showed HLA restriction.

The PCR contained 60 Vbeta and 13 Jbeta primers. The table came from immunoSEQ multiplex PCR; TCRdb's copy has only in-frame clones and leaves some out. In the table there are under 200,000 clones, approximately 80% of which are singletons. The CDR3 runs 16 residues. Germline V CDR1 and CDR2: SGHTS, YDEGEE. The V end was cut by 1 base, the J end by 5 bases, with 15 bases between. Regarding this clone: Its antigen is as yet unknown.

Sample: PBMCs. V and J are TRBV5-8 and TRBJ1-4, with a possible D match to TRBD1 (5 bases). This receptor was obtained from a male donor in good health and CMV-seropositive. CDR3 region: CASSLPVGGRNEKLFF. The CDR3 DNA sequence: TGTGCCAGCAGCTTGCCAGTGGGGGGAAGAAATGAAAAACTGTTTTTT.